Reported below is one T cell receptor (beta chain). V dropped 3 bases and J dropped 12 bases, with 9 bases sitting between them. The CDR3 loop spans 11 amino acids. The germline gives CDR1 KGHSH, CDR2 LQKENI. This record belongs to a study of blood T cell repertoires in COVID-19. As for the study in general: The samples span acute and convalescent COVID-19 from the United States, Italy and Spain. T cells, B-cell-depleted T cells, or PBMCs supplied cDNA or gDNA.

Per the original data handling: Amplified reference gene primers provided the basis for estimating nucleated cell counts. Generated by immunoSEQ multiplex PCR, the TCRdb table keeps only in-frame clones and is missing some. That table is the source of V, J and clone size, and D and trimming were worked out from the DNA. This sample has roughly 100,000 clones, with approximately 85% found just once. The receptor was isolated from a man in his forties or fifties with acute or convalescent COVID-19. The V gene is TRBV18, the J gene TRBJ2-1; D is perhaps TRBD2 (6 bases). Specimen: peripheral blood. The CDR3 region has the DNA TGTGCCAGCTCACCGGGGGAGGTGCAGTTCTTC. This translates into CASSPGEVQFF.